This T cell receptor beta chain originates from a study of early T cells in non-severe SARS-CoV-2 infection. CDR3 size: 16 residues. The germline gives CDR1 LNHNV, CDR2 YYDKDF (reference sequence). V lost 5 bases and J 8 bases, leaving 22 bases between the germline ends. TCRdb called the 5' RACE reads again in MiXCR, with one record for every CDR3 protein. The sample holds about 76,000 distinct CDR3 sequences, about 12% seen once. V and J are TRBV15 and TRBJ2-1, with D possibly being TRBD2 (7 bases). The origin of this receptor is an adult who was a healthcare worker with PCR-confirmed SARS-CoV-2 infection or an uninfected control (not recorded which). The source material was whole blood. The CDR3 region is CATSGGRGSGIYEQFF. The CDR3 DNA reads TGTGCCACCAGCGGGGGCCGGGGGAGCGGGATCTATGAGCAGTTCTTC. The full variable domain, completed using reference TRBV15 and TRBJ2-1, is DAMVIQNPRYQVTQFGKPVTLSCSQTLNHNVMYWYQQKSSQAPKLLFHYYDKDFNNEADTPDNFQSRRPNTSFCFLDIRSPGLGDTAMYLCATSGGRGSGIYEQFFGPGTRLTVL.